The 19 T cell receptor beta chains presented below share a single source sample, sequenced in a study of beta chain features in type 1 diabetes. Isolated RNA was reverse transcribed in full, so expressed TCRB transcripts were sequenced. Using immunoSEQ multiplex PCR, the repertoire was profiled, and TCRdb retains in-frame clones only, with some absent. The sample has a few hundred thousand clones; about 14% are singletons. Material for sequencing was naive CD4+ T cells from blood. The receptors originated from a woman between 18 and 30 years old in good health.

There are a few counts of this clone. The chain recombines TRBV5-1 with TRBJ2-5; 8 bases fit TRBD1. The V gene end was trimmed by 5 bases and the J gene end by 1 base; junction bases not matched to a gene: 4. The CDR3 is made up of 14 amino acids. Germline CDR1 and CDR2: SGHRS and YFSETQ. CDR3 sequence: CASSMGQVQETQYF. The CDR3 DNA follows: TGCGCCAGCAGTATGGGACAGGTCCAAGAGACCCAGTACTTC.

The CDR3 protein is CASSPTARGHSVAGNTIYF. CDR3 nucleotide sequence: TGTGCCAGCTCCCCTACCGCCCGGGGACATTCCGTTGCTGGAAACACCATATATTTT. The V call is TRBV18, the J call TRBJ1-3; perhaps TRBD1 as D (6 bases). The V and J ends lost 6 bases and 2 bases respectively, with 26 bases between them. This CDR3 has 19 residues. CDR1 is KGHSH and CDR2 is LQKENI in the germline V gene.

This sequence joins TRBV28 and TRBJ1-1, with 7 bases fitting TRBD1. The trim removed 6 bases at V and 10 bases at J, leaving 14 bases unmatched. From germline, CDR1 is MDHEN and CDR2 SYDVKM. This CDR3 is built from 14 residues. The CDR3 spells CASSKTGVYPSAFF. DNA of the CDR3: TGTGCCAGCAGCAAAACAGGGGTATACCCGTCAGCTTTCTTT.

This CDR3 reads CASSEGQTKNYGYTF. The CDR3 DNA sequence: TGTGCCAGCAGTGAGGGACAGACGAAAAACTATGGCTACACCTTC. The rearrangement links TRBV28 to TRBJ1-2; 7 bases are a match to TRBD1. This CDR3 contains 15 residues. Germline lookup yields CDR1 MDHEN and CDR2 SYDVKM. V gave up 5 bases and J gave up 2 bases; unmatched junction bases: 8.

This clone came up a few times. A junction end diverges from the germline sequence, so it may reflect a read error. The CDR3 sequence is CAWSEGQGTQYF. Here the CDR3 DNA reads TGTGCCTGGAGTGAGGGGCAAGGGACCCAGTACTTC. The V call is TRBV30, the J call TRBJ2-5; D possibly corresponds to TRBD1 (5 bases). There are 12 residues in the CDR3. The germline gives CDR1 GTSNPN, CDR2 SVGIG (reference sequence).

V gene TRBV6-4 combines with J gene TRBJ2-1; D unclear. With 2 bases removed from V and 9 bases from J, the gap between germline ends came to 11 bases. Germline loops: CDR1 MRHNA, CDR2 SNTAGT. The CDR3 contains 13 residues. The chain's CDR3 is CASSDNVYSEQFF. The CDR3 DNA reads TGTGCCAGCAGTGACAATGTTTATAGTGAGCAGTTCTTC.

This clone occurred a few times. The rearrangement uses TRBV2 and TRBJ1-1; TRBD1 matches 8 bases. There are 12 residues in the CDR3. Germline CDR1 SNHLY, CDR2 FYNNEI. Germline trimming cut 6 bases from V and 5 bases from J; bases unmatched to any gene: 2. The CDR3 loop reads CASSRTGTEAFF. As DNA, the CDR3 is TGTGCCAGCAGCCGGACAGGGACTGAAGCTTTCTTT.

The gene calls are TRBV2 and TRBJ1-2; D unclear. V shed 4 bases and J shed 7 bases, with 16 bases lying between them. CDR3 length equals 14 residues. Germline V gene sequence: CDR1 SNHLY, CDR2 FYNNEI. This CDR3 reads CASSVDTPFGGYTF. The DNA for the CDR3 is TGTGCCAGCAGTGTTGACACGCCGTTTGGTGGCTACACCTTC. Full variable domain (outside the CDR3, taken from reference TRBV2 and TRBJ1-2): EPEVTQTPSHQVTQMGQEVILRCVPISNHLYFYWYRQILGQKVEFLVSFYNNEISEKSEIFDDQFSVERPDGSNFTLKIRSTKLEDSAMYFCASSVDTPFGGYTFGSGTRLTVV.

This chain uses TRBV6-5 with TRBJ2-7, with D possibly matching TRBD1 (5 bases). Trimming removed 0 bases at V and 0 bases at J, with 12 bases between. The CDR3 sequence is 16 residues long. Per the germline V gene, CDR1 is MNHEY and CDR2 is SVGAGI. The CDR3 sequence: CASSYSQVVTSYEQYF. The DNA of the CDR3 is TGTGCCAGCAGTTACTCACAGGTGGTTACCTCCTACGAGCAGTACTTC.

About this clone: This sample includes further DNA sequences coding for the same CDR3. The CDR3 sequence: CASSPYQETQYF. CDR3 nucleotide sequence: TGTGCCAGCTCACCCTACCAAGAGACCCAGTACTTC. This rearrangement joins TRBV18 to TRBJ2-5; D is ambiguous. CDR3 length: 12 amino acids. The V gene lost 3 bases and the J gene lost 0 bases, with 2 bases spanning the gap. CDR1 KGHSH and CDR2 LQKENI come from the germline V gene. Together with reference TRBV18 and TRBJ2-5, the CDR3 gives the full variable domain: NAGVMQNPRHLVRRRGQEARLRCSPMKGHSHVYWYRQLPEEGLKFMVYLQKENIIDESGMPKERFSAEFPKEGPSILRIQQVVRGDSAAYFCASSPYQETQYFGPGTRLLVL.

This clone was picked up a small number of times. V gene TRBV7-2 combines with J gene TRBJ1-2; no definite D call. Deletions cut 5 bases from V and 7 bases from J, with 8 bases between. CDR3 size: 11 residues. Germline lookup yields CDR1 SGHTA and CDR2 FQGNSA. For the CDR3, the DNA is TGTGCCAGCAGCCCGCAGCGTGGCTACACCTTC. The encoded protein is CASSPQRGYTF.

This clone appeared a few times. The rearrangement joins TRBV4-2 to TRBJ2-1; D gene uncertain. CDR3 length: 15 amino acids. The germline CDR1 and CDR2 sequences are LGHNA and YNFKEQ. V dropped 4 bases and J dropped 0 bases, with 10 bases sitting between them. The CDR3 protein is CASSLQTSSYNEQFF. CDR3 sequence (DNA): TGTGCCAGCAGCCTACAGACCAGCTCCTACAATGAGCAGTTCTTC.

The V call is TRBV7-9, the J call TRBJ2-2; D perhaps matches TRBD2 (6 bases). Looked up from germline, CDR1 is SEHNR and CDR2 is FQNEAQ (reference sequence). The CDR3 covers 13 residues. Trimming removed 4 bases from V and 4 bases from J, with 7 bases in between. The CDR3 DNA reads as TGTGCCAGCAGCTCCGGGGGCACCGGGGAGCTGTTTTTT. Protein: CASSSGGTGELFF.

The rearrangement joins TRBV27 to TRBJ1-5; 7 nucleotides line up with TRBD1. This CDR3 is 14 amino acids long. Germline CDR1 MNHEY, CDR2 SMNVEV (reference sequence). The trim removed 0 bases at V and 7 bases at J, leaving 3 bases unmatched. CDR3 DNA sequence: TGTGCCAGCAGTTTATCAGGGGGCCGCCAGCCCCAGCATTTT. It yields the protein CASSLSGGRQPQHF.

This clone turned up a few times. The V gene is TRBV7-8, the J gene TRBJ2-3; D is unresolved. CDR3 length equals 14 residues. Deletions cut 6 bases from V and 0 bases from J, with 10 bases between. Germline-derived CDR1 and CDR2 are SGHVS and FQNEAQ. In nucleotides, the CDR3 is TGTGCCAGCAGGCGAGCTACTAGCACAGATACGCAGTATTTT. Amino acid sequence: CASRRATSTDTQYF.

This chain links TRBV19 with TRBJ1-1; D is perhaps TRBD1 (6 bases). Germline CDR1 and CDR2: LNHDA and SQIVND (reference sequence). V lost 5 bases and J lost 0, with 10 bases in between. The CDR3 runs 14 residues. CDR3 DNA sequence: TGTGCCAGTAGTGATTACAGGGTGAACACTGAAGCTTTCTTT. This encodes CASSDYRVNTEAFF.

This clone has only a few counts. The chain couples TRBV28 to TRBJ2-7; D remains ambiguous. This CDR3 contains 13 residues. Trimming stripped 3 bases from V and 0 bases from J, with 6 bases between. Germline-derived CDR1 and CDR2 are MDHEN and SYDVKM. CDR3 bases: TGTGCCAGCAGTTTCACTTCCTCCTACGAGCAGTACTTC. Residues: CASSFTSSYEQYF.

The rearrangement links TRBV13 to TRBJ1-2, with 9 bases that match TRBD1. V gave up 5 bases and J gave up 5 bases; unmatched junction bases: 9. The germline V gene has CDR1 PRHDT and CDR2 FYEKMQ (reference sequence). The CDR3 contains 15 residues. The CDR3 sequence: CASSLTGGPWYGYTF. The DNA for the CDR3 is TGTGCCAGCAGCCTAACAGGGGGCCCATGGTATGGCTACACCTTC.

This clone came up a few times. This rearrangement joins TRBV11-2 to TRBJ2-1; unclear D gene. CDR1 is SGHAT, CDR2 FQNNGV, per germline. Trimming shortened V by 5 bases and J by 10 bases, and 21 bases separated the two germline ends. The length of the CDR3 is 15 residues. CDR3 nucleotides: TGTGCCAGCAGCCGCGCCAGGTCCTCCTTACGCGAGCAGTTCTTC. Amino acids: CASSRARSSLREQFF. The full variable domain, in which reference TRBV11-2 and TRBJ2-1 provide the parts outside the CDR3, is EAGVAQSPRYKIIEKRQSVAFWCNPISGHATLYWYQQILGQGPKLLIQFQNNGVVDDSQLPKDRFSAERLKGVDSTLKIQPAKLEDSAVYLCASSRARSSLREQFFGPGTRLTVL.